The entry below gives a single TCR beta chain sequence along with its context. The CDR3 contains 12 residues. V shed 4 bases and J shed 7 bases, with 9 bases lying between them. The record originates from a study of blood T cell repertoires in COVID-19. How the authors handled the data: Reference gene primer amplification gave nucleated cell count estimates. Sequenced by immunoSEQ multiplex PCR; TCRdb stores in-frame clones only, minus some. That table supplies the V and J calls and clone size; D and trimming were determined from the DNA. The sample yields about 200,000 clones, 65% to 90% seen once. In terms of age and location, participants ranged from about 18 to 100 years and lived in around 22 US areas.

The V and J genes are TRBV12-3 or TRBV12-4 and TRBJ2-3; D might be TRBD1 (5 bases). The sample was PBMCs or T cells enriched from blood (not recorded which). The receptor was derived from a woman aged 40 to 49 with acute COVID-19. CDR3 protein: CASSWSGNTQYF. The CDR3 coding sequence is TGTGCCAGCAGTTGGTCAGGGAATACGCAGTATTTT.